The rows below give T cell receptor beta chains drawn from one sample of a study of cytomegalovirus exposure and HLA in healthy donors. Sequenced by immunoSEQ multiplex PCR; TCRdb stores in-frame clones only, minus some. The table records approximately 200,000 clones, about four fifths of them present only once. Sequences were obtained from PBMCs. Receptor source: a man aged 25-45 years in good health and CMV-seropositive. Each CDR3 is given with its conserved first and last residue. D genes are given only for firm matches. Clone size is not always given. Where it is, it says once, few, many or a class for expanded clones.

>NA|TRBD1|15|TRBJ1-5|TRBV28
CASTARQGAYQPQHF
TGTGCCAGCACCGCGAGACAGGGGGCCTATCAGCCCCAGCATTTT
>few|NA|15|TRBJ1-2|TRBV7-2
CASSLGSNTNYGYTF
TGTGCCAGCAGCTTAGGGAGTAACACTAACTATGGCTACACCTTC
>NA|NA|12|TRBJ2-1|TRBV6-5
CASRRGNNEQFF
TGTGCCAGTCGGCGCGGGAACAATGAGCAGTTCTTC
>NA|TRBD1|14|TRBJ2-5|TRBV5-4
CASSFNRGEKTQYF
TGTGCCAGCAGCTTCAACAGGGGAGAAAAGACCCAGTACTTC
>NA|NA|14|TRBJ1-1|TRBV7-8
CASSPRPMNTEAFF
TGTGCCAGCAGCCCTAGACCTATGAACACTGAAGCTTTCTTT
>NA|TRBD1|16|TRBJ1-6|TRBV13
CASSKRTGGNNSPLHF
TGTGCCAGCAGCAAGCGGACAGGGGGGAATAATTCACCCCTCCACTTT
>NA|TRBD1|16|TRBJ2-1|TRBV7-2
CAGSTWTGGSYNEQFF
TGTGCCGGCAGCACCTGGACAGGGGGTTCCTACAATGAGCAGTTCTTC
>NA|NA|15|TRBJ2-3|TRBV7-9
CASNPGQRNTDTQYF
TGTGCCAGCAATCCGGGTCAAAGGAACACAGATACGCAGTATTTT
>NA|NA|15|TRBJ2-5|TRBV7-2
CASSLVGMGEETQYF
TGTGCCAGCAGCTTAGTCGGTATGGGAGAAGAGACCCAGTACTTC
>NA|NA|16|TRBJ2-2|TRBV6-5
CASSYRIGGAGGELFF
TGTGCCAGCAGTTACAGGATCGGGGGAGCGGGCGGGGAGCTGTTTTTT
>NA|NA|13|TRBJ2-1|TRBV7-2
CASSPRANNEQFF
TGTGCCAGCAGCCCCAGGGCGAACAATGAGCAGTTCTTC
>NA|TRBD2|18|TRBJ2-5|TRBV7-3
CASSLMGGVLAGPETQYF
TGTGCCAGCAGCTTAATGGGTGGAGTGCTAGCGGGCCCAGAGACCCAGTACTTC
>NA|TRBD2|15|TRBJ2-3|TRBV13
CASSSTPGRGDTQYF
TGTGCCAGCAGCTCAACCCCAGGGAGGGGTGATACGCAGTATTTT
>NA|TRBD1|14|TRBJ1-1|TRBV5-1
CASSFTDRVTEAFF
TGCGCCAGCAGCTTTACGGACAGGGTCACTGAAGCTTTCTTT
>NA|TRBD1|17|TRBJ1-6|TRBV5-1
CASSISTGTGENSPLHF
TGCGCCAGCAGCATATCCACCGGGACAGGGGAAAATTCACCCCTCCACTTT
>NA|NA|13|TRBJ2-7|TRBV5-1
CASSLNTNYEQYF
TGCGCCAGCAGCTTGAACACTAACTACGAGCAGTACTTC
>many|TRBD2|15|TRBJ2-5|TRBV5-6
CASSLAPSGGGTQYF
TGTGCCAGCAGCTTGGCCCCTAGCGGCGGAGGGACCCAGTACTTC
>NA|NA|16|TRBJ1-2|TRBV5-4
CASSLGLAGINYGYTF
TGTGCCAGCAGCTTGGGGCTAGCGGGAATTAACTATGGCTACACCTTC
>NA|NA|17|TRBJ2-5|TRBV5-6
CASSFRLATRGPETQYF
TGTGCCAGCAGCTTTCGGCTAGCGACCCGAGGGCCCGAGACCCAGTACTTC
>NA|TRBD1|17|TRBJ2-2|TRBV7-8
CASSLHDPGQGAGELFF
TGTGCCAGCAGTTTACACGACCCGGGACAGGGGGCCGGGGAGCTGTTTTTT
>once|NA|15|TRBJ2-7|TRBV7-2
CASSQDRVATYEQYF
TGTGCCAGCAGCCAGGACAGAGTTGCGACCTACGAGCAGTACTTC
>once|TRBD2|13|TRBJ2-1|TRBV30
CAWSGGTSVTQFF
TGTGCCTGGAGTGGGGGGACTAGCGTTACACAGTTCTTC
>NA|NA|11|TRBJ1-2|TRBV30
CAWSLGVGYTF
TGTGCCTGGAGTTTAGGGGTGGGCTACACCTTC
>NA|TRBD1|12|TRBJ2-5|TRBV7-7
CATGQIGETQYF
TGTGCTACGGGACAGATTGGGGAGACCCAGTACTTC
>NA|TRBD2|15|TRBJ2-7|TRBV27
CASRPLAGALNEQYF
TGTGCCAGCAGGCCTCTAGCGGGGGCGCTTAACGAGCAGTACTTC
>once|TRBD1|15|TRBJ2-7|TRBV4-2
CASSQDPGQTYEQYF
TGTGCCAGCAGCCAAGATCCGGGACAGACCTACGAGCAGTACTTC
>NA|NA|13|TRBJ1-1|TRBV6-5
CASSFGTFTEAFF
TGTGCCAGCAGTTTTGGGACATTCACTGAAGCTTTCTTT
>once|TRBD2|15|TRBJ2-2|TRBV2
CASSGLAGGTGELFF
TGTGCCAGCAGTGGGCTAGCGGGGGGTACCGGGGAGCTGTTTTTT
>NA|TRBD2|13|TRBJ2-3|TRBV7-9
CADRAGGTDTQYF
TGTGCCGACAGAGCGGGGGGGACAGATACGCAGTATTTT
>few|TRBD2|16|TRBJ2-5|TRBV13
CASSLGQRGGRETQYF
TGTGCCAGCAGCTTAGGCCAGCGGGGGGGGCGAGAGACCCAGTACTTC
>NA|NA|13|TRBJ1-2|TRBV7-3
CASSPLQGDGYTF
TGTGCCAGCAGCCCCCTACAGGGCGACGGCTACACCTTC
>NA|TRBD1|15|TRBJ2-2|TRBV6-5
CASSYSRQGVGELFF
TGTGCCAGCAGTTACTCACGACAGGGTGTGGGGGAGCTGTTTTTT
>NA|TRBD1|14|TRBJ2-1|TRBV11-3
CASSLSGDSNEQFF
TGTGCCAGCAGCTTATCAGGGGACAGCAATGAGCAGTTCTTC
>NA|NA|12|TRBJ2-5|TRBV7-6
CASSLARETQYF
TGTGCCAGCAGCTTAGCGCGGGAGACCCAGTACTTC
>NA|TRBD1|16|TRBJ1-1|TRBV7-9
CSSTGQGGNMNTEAFF
TGTTCCAGCACAGGACAGGGAGGGAATATGAACACTGAAGCTTTCTTT
>once|NA|14|TRBJ1-1|TRBV6-1
CASSDGQGFSEAFF
TGTGCCAGCAGTGATGGTCAGGGTTTTTCTGAAGCTTTCTTT
>NA|TRBD1|14|TRBJ2-3|TRBV5-1
CASSIGQGPDTQYF
TGCGCCAGCAGCATTGGACAGGGACCAGATACGCAGTATTTT
>few|TRBD1|14|TRBJ1-1|TRBV29-1
CSVDIGQGAVEAFF
TGCAGCGTTGACATAGGACAGGGGGCCGTTGAAGCTTTCTTT
>NA|NA|13|TRBJ2-3|TRBV7-3
CASSSERTDTQYF
TGTGCCAGCAGCTCGGAGCGCACAGATACGCAGTATTTT
>NA|NA|16|TRBJ2-7|TRBV21-1
CASSKDRGAGSYEQYF
TGTGCCAGCAGCAAAGACCGGGGAGCGGGTTCCTACGAGCAGTACTTC
>NA|NA|17|TRBJ2-6|TRBV18
CASCTGPEVSGANVLTF
TGTGCCAGCTGTACAGGGCCGGAGGTTTCTGGGGCCAACGTCCTGACTTTC
>NA|TRBD1|16|TRBJ1-4|TRBV27
CASSLGQGMANEKLFF
TGTGCCAGCAGCCTAGGACAGGGGATGGCTAATGAAAAACTGTTTTTT
>once|TRBD2|16|TRBJ2-7|TRBV4-3
CASSQDLGLVNGEQYF
TGCGCCAGCAGCCAAGACCTCGGACTAGTGAACGGCGAGCAGTACTTC
>NA|NA|14|TRBJ2-7|TRBV11-2
CASSSSSGSYEQYF
TGTGCCAGCAGCTCGTCAAGTGGCAGCTACGAGCAGTACTTC
>NA|NA|15|TRBJ2-3|TRBV9
CASSLRGERMDTQYF
TGTGCCAGCAGCCTCCGCGGGGAGAGGATGGATACGCAGTATTTT
>NA|NA|16|TRBJ1-5|TRBV7-2
CASSAIGGARNQPQHF
TGTGCCAGCAGCGCGATCGGAGGGGCCCGCAATCAGCCCCAGCATTTT
>NA|NA|14|TRBJ2-7|TRBV7-2
CASSLGGLTYEQYF
TGTGCCAGCAGCTTAGGCGGCCTTACCTACGAGCAGTACTTC
>NA|TRBD1|15|TRBJ1-4|TRBV6-1
CASSLGTGRYEKLFF
TGTGCCAGCAGTTTAGGGACAGGGAGATATGAAAAACTGTTTTTT
>NA|TRBD1|12|TRBJ1-2|TRBV29-1
CSVDGQGKGYTF
TGCAGCGTTGACGGACAGGGTAAAGGCTACACCTTC
>once|TRBD1|14|TRBJ1-1|TRBV5-1
CASSHGTGGNEAFF
TGCGCCAGCAGTCACGGGACAGGGGGTAACGAAGCTTTCTTT
>few|NA|14|TRBJ1-1|TRBV19
CASSYGGVGTEAFF
TGTGCCAGTAGTTACGGCGGGGTCGGCACTGAAGCTTTCTTT
>few|NA|16|TRBJ1-1|TRBV5-4
CASSLSAGALNTEAFF
TGTGCCAGCAGCTTATCCGCAGGGGCACTGAACACTGAAGCTTTCTTT
>NA|NA|15|TRBJ1-4|TRBV5-4
CASSLRGGSNEKLFF
TGTGCCAGCAGCTTAAGGGGGGGCTCTAATGAAAAACTGTTTTTT